The T cell receptor (beta chain) under discussion was sequenced for a study of T cells after yellow fever vaccination. Losses at the gene ends were 5 bases for V and 3 bases for J; bases not matched to a gene: 6. The CDR3 is 15 amino acids. Germline V gives CDR1 MDHEN, CDR2 SYDVKM. TCRdb analysed the 5' RACE reads with MiXCR anew, one entry per CDR3 protein. This sample has approximately 510,000 distinct CDR3 sequences, with 20% to 25% found just once. This TCR derives from a man aged 18 to 30 who received the YFV17D yellow fever vaccine. V and J are TRBV28 and TRBJ2-4, with TRBD1 matching 8 bases. This sample comprised PBMCs, obtained more than 20 days after the first yellow fever vaccination. The CDR3 spells CASSPPGTGKNIQYF. CDR3 DNA sequence: TGTGCCAGCAGTCCGCCCGGGACAGGCAAAAACATTCAGTACTTC.